The clone carrying this T cell receptor beta chain turned up a few times. Antigen unknown. The record originates from a study of cytomegalovirus exposure and HLA in healthy donors. General observations from the study: The authors enumerated over 150 TCR beta chains as linked to cytomegalovirus. The classifier reportedly diagnosed cytomegalovirus status with high specificity and sensitivity. Most observed TCR sequences were rare, whereas some public TCRs were detected in many donors.

The CDR3 has 14 amino acids. Trimming cost V 3 bases and J 4 bases; bases outside gene matches: 2. Per germline, CDR1 LNHDA and CDR2 SQIVND (reference sequence). Some clones are missing from TCRdb's copy, which holds only in-frame ones; the method was immunoSEQ multiplex PCR. Here the sample spans approximately 140,000 clones, roughly 90% being singletons. The donors were part of the validation cohort of 100 to 150 subjects. That cohort was separate from the first cohort, which comprised under 700 subjects. The receptor was derived from a man aged 18-30 years in good health and CMV-seronegative. The sequenced sample consisted of PBMCs. The chain employs TRBV19 and TRBJ2-3, with TRBD2 identical over 9 bases. The CDR3 loop is CASSMASGADTQYF. The CDR3 region has the DNA TGTGCCAGTAGTATGGCTAGCGGGGCAGATACGCAGTATTTT.